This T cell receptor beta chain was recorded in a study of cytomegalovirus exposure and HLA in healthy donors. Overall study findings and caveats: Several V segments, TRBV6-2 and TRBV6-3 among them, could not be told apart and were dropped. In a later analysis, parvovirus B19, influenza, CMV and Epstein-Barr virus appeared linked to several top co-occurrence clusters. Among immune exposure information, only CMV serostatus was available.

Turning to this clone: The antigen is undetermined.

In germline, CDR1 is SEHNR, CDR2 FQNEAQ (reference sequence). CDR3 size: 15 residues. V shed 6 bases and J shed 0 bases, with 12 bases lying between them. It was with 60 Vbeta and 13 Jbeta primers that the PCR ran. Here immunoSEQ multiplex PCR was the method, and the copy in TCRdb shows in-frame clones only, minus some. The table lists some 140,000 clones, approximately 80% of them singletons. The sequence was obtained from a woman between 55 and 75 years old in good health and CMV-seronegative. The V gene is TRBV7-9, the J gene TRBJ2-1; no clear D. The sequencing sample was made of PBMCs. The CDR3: CASRTDTLSYNEQFF. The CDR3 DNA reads TGTGCCAGCAGAACCGACACACTCTCCTACAATGAGCAGTTCTTC.